The rows below give T cell receptor beta chains drawn from one sample of a study of shared clonotypes between healthy human individuals. Measured with immunoSEQ multiplex PCR; TCRdb has only the in-frame clones, and not every one. The sample has a few million clones, 85% to 95% seen once. The specimen was naive CD8+ T cells from PBMCs. The receptors come from a man aged 18 to 30 in good health. Some clones in this sample may be carry-over from other donors' samples. CDR3s include the opening cysteine and the closing phenylalanine or tryptophan. Fields, in order: J gene, D gene, V gene, clone size, CDR3 protein, CDR3 DNA. The D gene is left open where the match is weak. Some rows mark clone size as missing; the rest say once, few, many or name a class of expanded clone.

j_gene: TRBJ2-5; d_gene: -; v_gene: TRBV14; abundance: once; CDR3aa: CASRQTGNGETQYF; CDR3nt: TGTGCCAGCAGACAAACAGGAAATGGAGAGACCCAGTACTTC
j_gene: TRBJ2-7; d_gene: TRBD1; v_gene: TRBV30; abundance: -; CDR3aa: CAWSGGTGGISYEQYF; CDR3nt: TGTGCCTGGAGTGGTGGGACAGGGGGTATCTCCTACGAGCAGTACTTC
j_gene: TRBJ2-1; d_gene: TRBD2; v_gene: TRBV4-2; abundance: -; CDR3aa: CASSQGGRADEQFF; CDR3nt: TGTGCCAGCAGCCAAGGCGGGAGGGCCGATGAGCAGTTCTTC
j_gene: TRBJ2-7; d_gene: TRBD1; v_gene: TRBV7-8; abundance: -; CDR3aa: CASSRQGLLHEQYF; CDR3nt: TGTGCCAGCAGCCGACAGGGTTTACTCCACGAGCAGTACTTC
j_gene: TRBJ1-2; d_gene: -; v_gene: TRBV6-1; abundance: -; CDR3aa: CASSDRSLYGYTF; CDR3nt: TGTGCCAGCAGTGACAGGAGTTTGTATGGCTACACCTTC
j_gene: TRBJ1-5; d_gene: -; v_gene: TRBV13; abundance: -; CDR3aa: CASSLSRGQPQHF; CDR3nt: TGTGCCAGCAGCTTAAGCAGGGGTCAGCCCCAGCATTTT
j_gene: TRBJ2-1; d_gene: -; v_gene: TRBV4-2; abundance: -; CDR3aa: CASGLGFSSYNEQFF; CDR3nt: TGTGCCAGCGGCCTCGGGTTTAGCTCCTACAATGAGCAGTTCTTC
j_gene: TRBJ2-1; d_gene: TRBD2; v_gene: TRBV19; abundance: -; CDR3aa: CASSRLAGGGDEQFF; CDR3nt: TGTGCCAGTAGTAGACTAGCGGGAGGAGGGGATGAGCAGTTCTTC
j_gene: TRBJ1-5; d_gene: TRBD1; v_gene: TRBV19; abundance: -; CDR3aa: CASTPGQAVFSNQPQHF; CDR3nt: TGTGCCAGTACCCCGGGACAGGCCGTTTTTAGCAATCAGCCCCAGCATTTT
j_gene: TRBJ2-2; d_gene: -; v_gene: TRBV5-1; abundance: -; CDR3aa: CASSFGTGELFF; CDR3nt: TGCGCCAGCAGCTTTGGCACCGGGGAGCTGTTTTTT
j_gene: TRBJ2-7; d_gene: TRBD1; v_gene: TRBV27; abundance: -; CDR3aa: CASSVEPTGGPYEQYF; CDR3nt: TGTGCCAGCAGTGTCGAACCGACAGGGGGGCCCTACGAGCAGTACTTC
j_gene: TRBJ2-2; d_gene: -; v_gene: TRBV7-3; abundance: -; CDR3aa: CASSHIAGELFF; CDR3nt: TGTGCCAGCAGTCACATAGCCGGGGAGCTGTTTTTT
j_gene: TRBJ1-1; d_gene: -; v_gene: TRBV29-1; abundance: once; CDR3aa: CSVWPGLNTEAFF; CDR3nt: TGCAGCGTCTGGCCCGGGCTGAACACTGAAGCTTTCTTT
j_gene: TRBJ1-1; d_gene: TRBD1; v_gene: TRBV6-4; abundance: few; CDR3aa: CASSDSTGGTEAFF; CDR3nt: TGTGCCAGCAGTGACTCGACAGGGGGGACTGAAGCTTTCTTT
j_gene: TRBJ2-7; d_gene: TRBD1; v_gene: TRBV6-6; abundance: -; CDR3aa: CASSELTGTAYEQYF; CDR3nt: TGTGCCAGCAGTGAGCTGACTGGGACAGCCTACGAGCAGTACTTC
j_gene: TRBJ2-1; d_gene: -; v_gene: TRBV6-1; abundance: -; CDR3aa: CASQGSPTYNEQFF; CDR3nt: TGTGCCAGCCAGGGCTCCCCCACCTACAATGAGCAGTTCTTC
j_gene: TRBJ2-2; d_gene: TRBD2; v_gene: TRBV9; abundance: -; CDR3aa: CASSEPGLAVFANTGELFF; CDR3nt: TGTGCCAGCAGCGAACCGGGACTAGCGGTATTCGCGAACACCGGGGAGCTGTTTTTT
j_gene: TRBJ2-3; d_gene: TRBD1; v_gene: TRBV27; abundance: -; CDR3aa: CASTPDGTGGDRGTTDTQYF; CDR3nt: TGTGCCAGCACACCGGACGGGACAGGGGGGGATAGAGGCACCACAGATACGCAGTATTTT
j_gene: TRBJ2-1; d_gene: -; v_gene: TRBV9; abundance: -; CDR3aa: CASSVAGPSSYNEQFF; CDR3nt: TGTGCCAGCAGCGTAGCCGGGCCTAGCTCCTACAATGAGCAGTTCTTC
j_gene: TRBJ2-7; d_gene: TRBD1; v_gene: TRBV5-8; abundance: -; CDR3aa: CASSLTGGFLEQYF; CDR3nt: TGTGCCAGCAGCTTGACAGGGGGGTTCCTGGAGCAGTACTTC
j_gene: TRBJ2-2; d_gene: -; v_gene: TRBV6-4; abundance: few; CDR3aa: CASSPDRSGELFF; CDR3nt: TGTGCCAGCAGCCCCGACAGATCCGGGGAGCTGTTTTTT
j_gene: TRBJ2-3; d_gene: -; v_gene: TRBV27; abundance: -; CDR3aa: CASSLQYTDTQYF; CDR3nt: TGTGCCAGCAGTTTGCAGTACACAGATACGCAGTATTTT
j_gene: TRBJ2-7; d_gene: TRBD1; v_gene: TRBV5-1; abundance: -; CDR3aa: CASSQPTRDRGYEQYF; CDR3nt: TGCGCCAGCAGTCAGCCTACCCGGGACAGGGGCTACGAGCAGTACTTC
j_gene: TRBJ2-5; d_gene: TRBD2; v_gene: TRBV28; abundance: -; CDR3aa: CASSSGGSTETQYF; CDR3nt: TGTGCCAGCAGTAGCGGCGGGAGTACGGAGACCCAGTACTTC